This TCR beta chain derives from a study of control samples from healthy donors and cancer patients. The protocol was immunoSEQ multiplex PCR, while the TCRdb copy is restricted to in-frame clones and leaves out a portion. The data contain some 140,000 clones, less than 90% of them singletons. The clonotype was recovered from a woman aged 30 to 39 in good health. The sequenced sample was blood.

This CDR3 is CAGGQGAESGNTIYF. The CDR3 DNA follows: TGTGCCGGAGGTCAGGGGGCGGAATCTGGAAACACCATATATTTT. This sequence joins TRBV7-9 and TRBJ1-3, with 8 positions matching TRBD1. Trimming at V came to 11 bases and at J to 1 base, leaving 10 bases not matched to a gene. The germline CDR1 and CDR2 sequences are SEHNR and FQNEAQ (reference sequence). CDR3 length: 15 amino acids.